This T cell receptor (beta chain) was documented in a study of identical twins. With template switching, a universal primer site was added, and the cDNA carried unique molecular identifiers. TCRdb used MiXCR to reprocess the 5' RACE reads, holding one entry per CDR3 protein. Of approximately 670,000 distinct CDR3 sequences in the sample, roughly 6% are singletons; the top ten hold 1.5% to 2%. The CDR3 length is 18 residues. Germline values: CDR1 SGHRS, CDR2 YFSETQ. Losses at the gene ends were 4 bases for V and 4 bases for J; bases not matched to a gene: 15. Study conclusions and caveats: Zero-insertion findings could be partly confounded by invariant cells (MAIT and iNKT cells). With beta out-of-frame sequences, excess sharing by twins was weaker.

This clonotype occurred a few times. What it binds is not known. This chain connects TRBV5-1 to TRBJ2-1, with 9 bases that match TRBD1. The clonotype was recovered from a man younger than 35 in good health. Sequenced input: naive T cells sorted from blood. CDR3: CASSPRPGQGTTYNEQFF. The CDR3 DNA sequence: TGCGCCAGCAGCCCACGGCCCGGACAGGGGACGACATACAATGAGCAGTTCTTC. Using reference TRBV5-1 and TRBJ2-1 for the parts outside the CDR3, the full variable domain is KAGVTQTPRYLIKTRGQQVTLSCSPISGHRSVSWYQQTPGQGLQFLFEYFSETQRNKGNFPGRFSGRQFSNSRSEMNVSTLELGDSALYLCASSPRPGQGTTYNEQFFGPGTRLTVL.